Listed below are T cell receptor beta chains from one sample, sequenced in a study of cytomegalovirus exposure and HLA in healthy donors. Sequencing used immunoSEQ multiplex PCR; TCRdb keeps in-frame clones, though not all of them. The sample has some 350,000 clones, about nine tenths seen once. The sequencing input was PBMCs. These receptors originate from a woman younger than 45 in good health and CMV-seropositive. Each CDR3 is given with its conserved first and last residue. The D gene is left open where the match is weak. Size is stated for part of the rows, as once, few or many counts, or as a class when the clone is expanded.

>-|TRBV10-3|TRBJ1-1|-
CAISDPVVGAFF
TGTGCCATCAGTGACCCGGTCGTTGGAGCTTTCTTT
>-|TRBV25-1|TRBJ1-2|few
CASSESTDNYGYTF
TGTGCCAGCAGTGAATCCACAGATAACTATGGCTACACCTTC
>TRBD2|TRBV5-1|TRBJ2-5|-
CASRYGLAQETQYF
TGCGCCAGCAGGTACGGACTAGCTCAAGAGACCCAGTACTTC
>-|TRBV5-4|TRBJ2-2|-
CASSPTKNTGELFF
TGTGCCAGCAGCCCGACCAAGAACACCGGGGAGCTGTTTTTT
>TRBD1|TRBV6-6|TRBJ1-5|-
CASSADRVGINQPQHF
TGTGCCAGCAGTGCGGACAGGGTGGGGATTAATCAGCCCCAGCATTTT
>-|TRBV5-1|TRBJ2-3|once
CASSSKWADTQYF
TGCGCCAGCAGCTCCAAGTGGGCAGATACGCAGTATTTT
>-|TRBV5-4|TRBJ1-4|-
CASSLDNRAIEKLFF
TGTGCCAGCAGCTTAGATAACCGGGCCATCGAAAAACTGTTTTTT
>-|TRBV4-3|TRBJ1-2|-
CASSQVNQAYGYTF
TGCGCCAGCAGCCAAGTAAACCAAGCCTATGGCTACACCTTC
>-|TRBV6-5|TRBJ1-1|-
CASSYGGENTEAFF
TGTGCCAGCAGTTACGGTGGGGAAAACACTGAAGCTTTCTTT
>-|TRBV6-5|TRBJ2-1|-
CATLSFTRGTIGQFF
TGTGCCACCCTCAGCTTCACTCGGGGTACCATTGGGCAGTTCTTC
>-|TRBV18|TRBJ2-1|-
CASSPFGDNEQFF
TGTGCCAGCTCACCATTCGGAGACAATGAGCAGTTCTTC
>TRBD2|TRBV10-3|TRBJ2-1|-
CAISGLLGGLDNEQFF
TGTGCCATCAGCGGACTTCTTGGCGGACTAGACAATGAGCAGTTCTTC
>-|TRBV11-3|TRBJ2-3|-
CASSLGLDTQYF
TGTGCCAGCAGCTTGGGTTTGGATACGCAGTATTTT
>-|TRBV28|TRBJ1-2|-
CASWGGDGLYGYTF
TGTGCCAGTTGGGGGGGAGACGGACTCTATGGCTACACCTTC
>TRBD2|TRBV2|TRBJ2-7|-
CASSGRGGSYEQYF
TGTGCCAGCAGCGGCCGGGGGGGGTCCTACGAGCAGTACTTC
>-|TRBV7-9|TRBJ2-7|few
CASSLTFHEQYF
TGTGCCAGCAGCTTAACATTCCACGAGCAGTACTTC
>TRBD1|TRBV15|TRBJ1-2|few
CATSRGLGTGDGYTF
TGTGCCACCAGCCGGGGGCTCGGGACAGGCGATGGCTACACCTTC
>-|TRBV5-6|TRBJ2-7|-
CASSLVRGLGEQYF
TGTGCCAGCAGCTTGGTCCGAGGGTTGGGGGAGCAGTACTTC
>-|TRBV4-1|TRBJ1-1|-
CASSPNPGTTEAFF
TGCGCCAGCAGCCCCAACCCAGGGACCACTGAAGCTTTCTTT
>-|TRBV6-5|TRBJ1-2|-
CASSMDSRSYGYTF
TGTGCCAGCAGCATGGACTCGAGAAGCTATGGCTACACCTTC
>-|TRBV13|TRBJ1-2|-
CASSLGRQPYTF
TGTGCCAGCAGCTTAGGACGTCAACCCTACACCTTC
>TRBD2|TRBV7-9|TRBJ2-7|-
CASSLGTSGSSHPYEQYF
TGTGCCAGCAGCTTGGGGACTAGCGGGAGTTCCCACCCTTACGAGCAGTACTTC
>-|TRBV6-1|TRBJ2-1|-
CASSEGLTLSSYNEQFF
TGTGCCAGCAGTGAAGGTCTGACCCTCAGCTCCTACAATGAGCAGTTCTTC
>-|TRBV30|TRBJ2-1|-
CAWTRVQSHYNEQFF
TGTGCCTGGACCCGCGTTCAAAGCCACTACAATGAGCAGTTCTTC
>TRBD1|TRBV4-3|TRBJ1-2|once
CASSQDQRQGGGYTF
TGCGCCAGCAGCCAAGATCAGAGACAGGGAGGCGGCTACACCTTC
>TRBD1|TRBV30|TRBJ2-5|-
CAWRWGQGLSETQYF
TGTGCCTGGAGATGGGGACAGGGACTCTCAGAGACCCAGTACTTC
>-|TRBV27|TRBJ1-4|-
CASSSRQGRHMEKLFF
TGTGCCAGCAGTTCTCGCCAGGGGCGGCATATGGAAAAACTGTTTTTT
>-|TRBV30|TRBJ2-7|once
CAWSAGDEAYEQYF
TGTGCCTGGAGTGCGGGGGATGAGGCCTACGAGCAGTACTTC
>TRBD2|TRBV7-9|TRBJ2-1|-
CASSSGLAGGPNEQFF
TGTGCCAGCAGCTCGGGACTAGCGGGAGGGCCAAATGAGCAGTTCTTC
>TRBD1|TRBV28|TRBJ2-7|-
CASSLPGTAPKREQYF
TGTGCCAGCAGTTTACCTGGGACAGCCCCGAAGAGAGAGCAGTACTTC
>-|TRBV2|TRBJ2-7|-
CASSGNELHF
TGTGCCAGCAGTGGGAACGAGCTCCACTTC
>TRBD2|TRBV15|TRBJ2-5|-
CATSRDAGGPQETQYF
TGTGCCACCAGCAGAGATGCGGGAGGGCCTCAAGAGACCCAGTACTTC
>-|TRBV28|TRBJ1-4|-
CASSFRGLEKLFF
TGTGCCAGCAGTTTTCGGGGTTTGGAAAAACTGTTTTTT
>-|TRBV18|TRBJ2-3|-
CASSPRTGLTDTQYF
TGTGCCAGCTCACCAAGAACGGGCCTAACAGATACGCAGTATTTT
>TRBD2|TRBV5-1|TRBJ2-1|-
CASSHGTSGNEQFF
TGCGCCAGCAGCCACGGGACTAGCGGGAATGAGCAGTTCTTC
>-|TRBV6-5|TRBJ2-5|once
CASSYGGRAQETQYF
TGTGCCAGCAGTTATGGGGGTAGGGCCCAAGAGACCCAGTACTTC
>TRBD2|TRBV11-1|TRBJ2-1|-
CASKRDRSYNEQFF
TGTGCCAGCAAGCGGGACCGCTCCTACAATGAGCAGTTCTTC